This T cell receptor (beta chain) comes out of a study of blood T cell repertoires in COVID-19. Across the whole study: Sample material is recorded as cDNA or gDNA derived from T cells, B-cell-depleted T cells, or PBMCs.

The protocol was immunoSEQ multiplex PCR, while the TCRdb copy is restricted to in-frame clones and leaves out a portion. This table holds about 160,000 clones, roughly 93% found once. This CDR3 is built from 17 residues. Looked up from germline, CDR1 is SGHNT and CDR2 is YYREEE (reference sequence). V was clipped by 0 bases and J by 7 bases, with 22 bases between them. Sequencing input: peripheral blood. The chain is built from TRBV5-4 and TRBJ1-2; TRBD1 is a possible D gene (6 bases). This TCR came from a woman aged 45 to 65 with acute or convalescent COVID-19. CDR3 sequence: CASSLEAGTPITGGYTF. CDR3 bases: TGTGCCAGCAGCTTGGAAGCAGGGACACCCATTACCGGTGGCTACACCTTC.